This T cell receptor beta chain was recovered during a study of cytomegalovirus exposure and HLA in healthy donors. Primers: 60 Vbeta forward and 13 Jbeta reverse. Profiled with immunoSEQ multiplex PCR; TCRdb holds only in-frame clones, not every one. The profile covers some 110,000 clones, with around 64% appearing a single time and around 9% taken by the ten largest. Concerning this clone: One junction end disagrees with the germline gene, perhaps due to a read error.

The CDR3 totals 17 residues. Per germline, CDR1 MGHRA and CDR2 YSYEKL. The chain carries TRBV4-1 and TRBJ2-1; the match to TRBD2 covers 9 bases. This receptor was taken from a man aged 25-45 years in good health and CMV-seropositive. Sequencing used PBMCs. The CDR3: CASSQHIAGDSYNKQFF. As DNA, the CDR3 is TGCGCCAGCAGCCAACACATAGCGGGGGACTCCTACAATAAGCAGTTCTTC.